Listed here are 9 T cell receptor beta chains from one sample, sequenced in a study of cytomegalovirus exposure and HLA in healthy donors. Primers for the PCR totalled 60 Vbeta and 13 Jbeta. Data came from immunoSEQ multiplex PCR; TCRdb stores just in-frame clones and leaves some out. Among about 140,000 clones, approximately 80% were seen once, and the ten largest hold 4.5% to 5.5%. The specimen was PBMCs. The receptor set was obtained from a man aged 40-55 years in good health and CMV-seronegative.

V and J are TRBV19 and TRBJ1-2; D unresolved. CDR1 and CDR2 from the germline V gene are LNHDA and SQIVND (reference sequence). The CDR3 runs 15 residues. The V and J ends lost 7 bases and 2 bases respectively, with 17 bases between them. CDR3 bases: TGTGCCAGTACTGAGTATCACGGCGGAAACTATGGCTACACCTTC. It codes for CASTEYHGGNYGYTF.

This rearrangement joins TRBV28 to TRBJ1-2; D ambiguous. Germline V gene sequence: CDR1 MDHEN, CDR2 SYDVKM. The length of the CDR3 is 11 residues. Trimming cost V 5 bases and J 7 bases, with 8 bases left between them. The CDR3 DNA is TGTGCCAGCAGTAATTCGGGTGGCTACACCTTC. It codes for CASSNSGGYTF.

This CDR3 reads CASRRGQGLLIGGYTF. The CDR3 DNA sequence: TGCGCCAGCAGGAGGGGACAGGGACTTCTTATCGGCGGCTACACCTTC. The chain is built from TRBV10-1 and TRBJ1-2; 9 nucleotides line up with TRBD1. J was trimmed by 8 bases and V by 6 bases; bases with no gene match: 16. This CDR3 has 16 residues. Germline values: CDR1 WNHNN, CDR2 SYGVQD (reference sequence).

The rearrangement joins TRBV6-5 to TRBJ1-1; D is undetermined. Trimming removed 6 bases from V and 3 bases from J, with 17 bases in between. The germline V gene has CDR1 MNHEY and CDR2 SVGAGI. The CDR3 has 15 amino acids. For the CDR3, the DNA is TGTGCCAGCAGCTCCTTTTTTCGGTACCACACTGAAGCTTTCTTT. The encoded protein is CASSSFFRYHTEAFF.

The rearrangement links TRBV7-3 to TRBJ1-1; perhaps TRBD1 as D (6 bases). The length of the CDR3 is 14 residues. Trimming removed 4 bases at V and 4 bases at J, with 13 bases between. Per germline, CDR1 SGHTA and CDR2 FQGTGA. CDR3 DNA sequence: TGTGCCAGCAGCTCCGGACAGAGGGGCACTGAAGCTTTCTTT. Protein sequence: CASSSGQRGTEAFF.

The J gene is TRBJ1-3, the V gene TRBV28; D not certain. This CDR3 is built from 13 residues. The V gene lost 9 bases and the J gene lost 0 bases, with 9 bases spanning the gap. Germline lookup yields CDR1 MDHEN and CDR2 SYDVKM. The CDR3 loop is CASYPFSGNTIYF. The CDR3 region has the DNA TGTGCCAGTTATCCCTTCTCTGGAAACACCATATATTTT.

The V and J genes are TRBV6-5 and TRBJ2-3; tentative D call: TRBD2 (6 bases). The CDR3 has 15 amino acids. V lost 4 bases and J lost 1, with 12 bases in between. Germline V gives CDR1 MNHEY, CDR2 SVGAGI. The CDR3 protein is CASSLRGGGTDTQYF. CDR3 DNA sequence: TGTGCCAGCAGTTTACGTGGCGGGGGCACAGATACGCAGTATTTT.

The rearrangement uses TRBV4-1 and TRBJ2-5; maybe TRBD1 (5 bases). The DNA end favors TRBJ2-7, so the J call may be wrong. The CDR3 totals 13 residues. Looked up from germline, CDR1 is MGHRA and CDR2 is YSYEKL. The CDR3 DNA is TGCGCCAGCAGCCAGGACATCTGGTACGAGCAGTACTTC. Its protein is CASSQDIWYEQYF.

The CDR3 nucleotides read TGTGCCAGCAGTGGGGACAGACATAGCAATCAGCCCCAGCATTTT. Its protein is CASSGDRHSNQPQHF. The chain combines TRBV2 with TRBJ1-5, with 7 nucleotides matching TRBD1. Germline CDR1 and CDR2: SNHLY and FYNNEI. After removal of 4 bases from V and 0 bases from J, the junction contained 3 bases not matched to a gene. The CDR3 runs to 15 residues.